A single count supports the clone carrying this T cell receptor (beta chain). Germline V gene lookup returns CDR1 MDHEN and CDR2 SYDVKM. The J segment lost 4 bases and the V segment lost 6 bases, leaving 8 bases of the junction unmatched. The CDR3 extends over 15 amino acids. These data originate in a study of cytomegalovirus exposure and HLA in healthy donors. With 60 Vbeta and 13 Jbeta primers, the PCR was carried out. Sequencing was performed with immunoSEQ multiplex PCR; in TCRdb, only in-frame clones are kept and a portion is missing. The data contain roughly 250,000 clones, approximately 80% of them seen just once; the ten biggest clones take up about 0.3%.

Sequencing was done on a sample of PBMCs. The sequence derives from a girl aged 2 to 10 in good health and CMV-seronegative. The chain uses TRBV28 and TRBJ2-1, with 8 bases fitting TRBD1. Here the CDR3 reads CASRSTGEVYNEQFF. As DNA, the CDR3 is TGTGCCAGCAGGTCGACAGGGGAGGTATACAATGAGCAGTTCTTC.